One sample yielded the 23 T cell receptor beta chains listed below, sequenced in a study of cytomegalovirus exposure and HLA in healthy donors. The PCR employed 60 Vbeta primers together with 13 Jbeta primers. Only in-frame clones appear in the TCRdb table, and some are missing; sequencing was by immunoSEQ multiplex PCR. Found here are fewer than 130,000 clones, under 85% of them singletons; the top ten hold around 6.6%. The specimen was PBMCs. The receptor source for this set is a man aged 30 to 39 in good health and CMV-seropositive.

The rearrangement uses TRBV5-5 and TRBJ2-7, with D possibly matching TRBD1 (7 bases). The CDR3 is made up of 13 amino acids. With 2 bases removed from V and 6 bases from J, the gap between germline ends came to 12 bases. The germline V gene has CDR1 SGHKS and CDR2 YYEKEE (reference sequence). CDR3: CASSFGQGGEQYF. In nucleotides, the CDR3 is TGTGCCAGCAGCTTTGGTCAGGGGGGCGAGCAGTACTTC. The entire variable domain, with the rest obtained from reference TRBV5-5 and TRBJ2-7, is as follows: DAGVTQSPTHLIKTRGQQVTLRCSPISGHKSVSWYQQVLGQGPQFIFQYYEKEERGRGNFPDRFSARQFPNYSSELNVNALLLGDSALYLCASSFGQGGEQYFGPGTRLTVT.

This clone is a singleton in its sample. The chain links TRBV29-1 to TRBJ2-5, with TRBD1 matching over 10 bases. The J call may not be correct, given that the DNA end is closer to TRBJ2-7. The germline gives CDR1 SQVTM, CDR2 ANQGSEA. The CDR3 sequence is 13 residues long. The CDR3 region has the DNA TGCAGCGTTTCGTCGGACAGGGGGTACGAGCAGTACTTC. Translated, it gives CSVSSDRGYEQYF.

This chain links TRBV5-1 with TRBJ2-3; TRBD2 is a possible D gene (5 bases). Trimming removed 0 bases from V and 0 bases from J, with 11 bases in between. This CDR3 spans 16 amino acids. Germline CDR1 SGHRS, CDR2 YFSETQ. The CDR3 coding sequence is TGCGCCAGCAGCTTGGCCTTGGACTCGAGCACAGATACGCAGTATTTT. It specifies CASSLALDSSTDTQYF.

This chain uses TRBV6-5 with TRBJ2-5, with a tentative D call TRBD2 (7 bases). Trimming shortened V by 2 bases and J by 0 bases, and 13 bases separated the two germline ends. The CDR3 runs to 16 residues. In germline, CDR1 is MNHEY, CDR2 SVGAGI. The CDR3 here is CASSYGGGHYQETQYF. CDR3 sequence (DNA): TGTGCCAGCAGTTACGGGGGGGGGCATTACCAAGAGACCCAGTACTTC.

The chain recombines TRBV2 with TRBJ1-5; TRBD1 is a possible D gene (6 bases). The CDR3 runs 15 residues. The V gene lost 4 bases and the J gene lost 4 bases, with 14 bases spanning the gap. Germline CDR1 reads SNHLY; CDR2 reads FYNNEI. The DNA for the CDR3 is TGTGCCAGCAGTGTGCGGGGGCGCGGGAATCAGCCCCAGCATTTT. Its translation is CASSVRGRGNQPQHF.

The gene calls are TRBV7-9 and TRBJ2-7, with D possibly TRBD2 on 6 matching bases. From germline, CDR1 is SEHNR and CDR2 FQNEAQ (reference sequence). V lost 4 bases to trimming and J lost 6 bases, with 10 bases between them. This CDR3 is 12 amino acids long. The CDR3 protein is CASSYRDFEQYF. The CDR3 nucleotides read TGTGCCAGCAGCTACCGGGACTTCGAGCAGTACTTC.

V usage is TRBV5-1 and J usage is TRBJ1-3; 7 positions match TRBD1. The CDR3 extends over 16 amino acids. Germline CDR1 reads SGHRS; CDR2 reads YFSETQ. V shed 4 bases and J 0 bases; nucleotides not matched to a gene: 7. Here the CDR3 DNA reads TGCGCCAGCAGCCAAGGAGGGGGCCTCTCTGGAAACACCATATATTTT. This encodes CASSQGGGLSGNTIYF. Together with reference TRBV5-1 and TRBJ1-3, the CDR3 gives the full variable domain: KAGVTQTPRYLIKTRGQQVTLSCSPISGHRSVSWYQQTPGQGLQFLFEYFSETQRNKGNFPGRFSGRQFSNSRSEMNVSTLELGDSALYLCASSQGGGLSGNTIYFGEGSWLTVV.

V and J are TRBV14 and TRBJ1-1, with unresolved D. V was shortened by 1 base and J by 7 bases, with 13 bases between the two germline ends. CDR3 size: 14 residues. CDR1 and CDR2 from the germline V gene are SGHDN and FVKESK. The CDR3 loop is CASSQVGGLSEAFF. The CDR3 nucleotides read TGTGCCAGCAGCCAAGTCGGAGGGTTGAGTGAAGCTTTCTTT. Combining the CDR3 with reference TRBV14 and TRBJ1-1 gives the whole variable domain EAGVTQFPSHSVIEKGQTVTLRCDPISGHDNLYWYRRVMGKEIKFLLHFVKESKQDESGMPNNRFLAERTGGTYSTLKVQPAELEDSGVYFCASSQVGGLSEAFFGQGTRLTVV.

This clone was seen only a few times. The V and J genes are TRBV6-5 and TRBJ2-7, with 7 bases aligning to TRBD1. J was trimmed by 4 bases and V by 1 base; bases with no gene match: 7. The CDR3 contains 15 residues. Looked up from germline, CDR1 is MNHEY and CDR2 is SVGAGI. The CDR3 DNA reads TGTGCCAGCAGTTACTACCCGACAGGGACATACGAGCAGTACTTC. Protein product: CASSYYPTGTYEQYF.

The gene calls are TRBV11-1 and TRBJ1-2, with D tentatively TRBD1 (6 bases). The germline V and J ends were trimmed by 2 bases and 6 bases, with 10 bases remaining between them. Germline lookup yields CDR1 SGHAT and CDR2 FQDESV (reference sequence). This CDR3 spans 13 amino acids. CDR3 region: CASSLNRADGYTF. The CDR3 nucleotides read TGTGCCAGCAGCTTAAACAGGGCAGATGGCTACACCTTC.

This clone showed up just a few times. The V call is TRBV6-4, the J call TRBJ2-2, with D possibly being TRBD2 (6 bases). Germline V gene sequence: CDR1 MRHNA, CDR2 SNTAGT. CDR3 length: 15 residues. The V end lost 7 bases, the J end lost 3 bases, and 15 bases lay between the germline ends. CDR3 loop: CASKSGPGDTGELFF. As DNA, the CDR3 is TGTGCCAGCAAATCGGGTCCGGGGGACACCGGGGAGCTGTTTTTT.

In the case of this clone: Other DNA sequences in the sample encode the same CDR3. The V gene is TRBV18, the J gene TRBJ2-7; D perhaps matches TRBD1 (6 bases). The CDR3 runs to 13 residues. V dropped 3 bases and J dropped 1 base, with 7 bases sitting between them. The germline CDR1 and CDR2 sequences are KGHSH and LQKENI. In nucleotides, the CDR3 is TGTGCCAGCTCACCCGGACAGTCCTACGAGCAGTACTTC. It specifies CASSPGQSYEQYF. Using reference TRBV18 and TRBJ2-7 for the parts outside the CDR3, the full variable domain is NAGVMQNPRHLVRRRGQEARLRCSPMKGHSHVYWYRQLPEEGLKFMVYLQKENIIDESGMPKERFSAEFPKEGPSILRIQQVVRGDSAAYFCASSPGQSYEQYFGPGTRLTVT.

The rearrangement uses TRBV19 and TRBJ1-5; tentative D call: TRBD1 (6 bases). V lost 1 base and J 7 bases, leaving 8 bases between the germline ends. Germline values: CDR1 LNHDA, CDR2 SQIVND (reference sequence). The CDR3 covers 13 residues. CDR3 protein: CASSIGDMQPQHF. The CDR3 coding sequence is TGTGCCAGTAGTATAGGGGACATGCAGCCCCAGCATTTT.

CDR3 sequence reads: CASSSGQGATNYGYTF. The CDR3, as DNA: TGTGCCAGCAGCTCCGGACAGGGGGCGACTAACTATGGCTACACCTTC. The chain is built from TRBV4-2 and TRBJ1-2; 11 nucleotides line up with TRBD1. The CDR3 runs to 16 residues. Unmatched junction bases numbered 5, after V lost 5 bases and J lost 0 bases. Germline V CDR1 and CDR2: LGHNA, YNFKEQ.

CDR3 residues: CASSIWSSGGKDTQYF. The CDR3 bases are TGTGCCAGTAGTATTTGGTCTAGCGGTGGAAAAGATACGCAGTATTTT. This sequence joins TRBV19 and TRBJ2-3; 7 bases are shared with TRBD2. Germline CDR1 LNHDA, CDR2 SQIVND (reference sequence). There are 16 residues in the CDR3. Losses at the gene ends were 3 bases for V and 5 bases for J; bases not matched to a gene: 11.

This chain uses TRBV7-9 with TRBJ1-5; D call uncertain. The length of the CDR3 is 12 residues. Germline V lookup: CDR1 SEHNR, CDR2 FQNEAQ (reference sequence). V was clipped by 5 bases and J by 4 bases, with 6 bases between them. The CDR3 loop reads CASSAGNQPQHF. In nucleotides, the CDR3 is TGTGCCAGCAGCGCCGGGAATCAGCCCCAGCATTTT.

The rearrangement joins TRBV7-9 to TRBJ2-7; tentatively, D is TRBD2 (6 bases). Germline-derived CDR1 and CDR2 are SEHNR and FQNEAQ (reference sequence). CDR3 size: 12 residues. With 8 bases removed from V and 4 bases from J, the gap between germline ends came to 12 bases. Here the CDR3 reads CASRDSRYEQYF. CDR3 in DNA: TGTGCCAGCCGGGACTCGCGATACGAGCAGTACTTC.

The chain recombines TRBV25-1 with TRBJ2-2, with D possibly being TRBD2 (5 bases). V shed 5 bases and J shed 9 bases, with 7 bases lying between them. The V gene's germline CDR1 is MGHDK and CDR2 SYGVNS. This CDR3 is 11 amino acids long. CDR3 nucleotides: TGTGCCAGCAGTTTCGGGAGGGAGCTGTTTTTT. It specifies CASSFGRELFF. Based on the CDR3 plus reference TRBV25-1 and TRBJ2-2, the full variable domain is EADIYQTPRYLVIGTGKKITLECSQTMGHDKMYWYQQDPGMELHLIHYSYGVNSTEKGDLSSESTVSRIRTEHFPLTLESARPSHTSQYLCASSFGRELFFGEGSRLTVL.

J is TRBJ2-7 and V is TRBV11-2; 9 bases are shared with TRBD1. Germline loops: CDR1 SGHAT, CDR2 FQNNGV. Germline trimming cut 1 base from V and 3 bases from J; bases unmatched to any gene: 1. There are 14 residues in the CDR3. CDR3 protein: CASSLGQGVYEQYF. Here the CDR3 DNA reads TGTGCCAGCAGCTTAGGACAGGGGGTCTACGAGCAGTACTTC.

As DNA, the CDR3 is TGTGCCAGCAGCTGGCGGGGGGCATCTAACTATGGCTACACCTTC. As protein: CASSWRGASNYGYTF. The rearrangement links TRBV5-6 to TRBJ1-2; D is possibly TRBD1 (6 bases). Germline V gene lookup returns CDR1 SGHDT and CDR2 YYEEEE. This CDR3 contains 15 residues. V lost 3 bases and J 0 bases, leaving 12 bases between the germline ends. Combining the CDR3 with reference TRBV5-6 and TRBJ1-2 gives the whole variable domain DAGVTQSPTHLIKTRGQQVTLRCSPKSGHDTVSWYQQALGQGPQFIFQYYEEEERQRGNFPDRFSGHQFPNYSSELNVNALLLGDSALYLCASSWRGASNYGYTFGSGTRLTVV.

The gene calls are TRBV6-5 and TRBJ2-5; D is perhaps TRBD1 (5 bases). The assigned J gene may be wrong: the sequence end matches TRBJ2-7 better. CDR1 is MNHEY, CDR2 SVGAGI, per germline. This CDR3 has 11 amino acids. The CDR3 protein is CASSRAHEQYF. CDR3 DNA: TGTGCCAGCAGCAGGGCCCACGAGCAGTACTTC.

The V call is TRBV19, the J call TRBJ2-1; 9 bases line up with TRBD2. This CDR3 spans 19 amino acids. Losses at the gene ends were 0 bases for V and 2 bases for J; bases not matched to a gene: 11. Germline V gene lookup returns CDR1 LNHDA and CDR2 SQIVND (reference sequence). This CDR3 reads CASSIDSSHSGGPYNEQFF. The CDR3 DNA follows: TGTGCCAGTAGTATAGATTCGAGTCATAGCGGGGGACCCTACAATGAGCAGTTCTTC.

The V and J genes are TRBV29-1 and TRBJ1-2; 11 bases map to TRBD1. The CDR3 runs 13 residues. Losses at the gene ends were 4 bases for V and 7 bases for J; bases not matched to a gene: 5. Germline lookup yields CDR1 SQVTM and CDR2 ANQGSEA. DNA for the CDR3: TGCAGCGTTGGGACAGGGGGCTGGGGTGGCTACACCTTC. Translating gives CSVGTGGWGGYTF.